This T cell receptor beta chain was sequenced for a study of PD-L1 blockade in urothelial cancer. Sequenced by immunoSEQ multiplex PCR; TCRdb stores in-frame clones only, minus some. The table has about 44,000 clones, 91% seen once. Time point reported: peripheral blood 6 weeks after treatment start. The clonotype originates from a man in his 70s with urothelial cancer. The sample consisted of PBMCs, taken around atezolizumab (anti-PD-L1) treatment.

CDR3 residues: CASSQVQEREAGETQYF. Here the CDR3 DNA reads TGTGCCAGCAGCCAAGTCCAGGAGCGGGAGGCTGGGGAGACCCAGTACTTC. The chain joins TRBV4-2 to TRBJ2-5, with 9 bases that match TRBD2. Germline assignment: CDR1 LGHNA and CDR2 YNFKEQ. The length of the CDR3 is 17 residues. The V and J ends lost 1 base and 5 bases, in that order; junction bases with no gene match: 11.